The T cell receptor beta chain described here comes from a study of cytomegalovirus exposure and HLA in healthy donors. Study-level results: The study listed 150 to 200 cytomegalovirus-associated TCR beta chains.

About this clone itself: Its target is unknown.

Germline V gives CDR1 GTSNPN, CDR2 SVGIG (reference sequence). This CDR3 is built from 13 residues. V trimming: 7 bases; J trimming: 12 bases; junction bases outside the gene matches: 14. With 60 Vbeta and 13 Jbeta primers, the PCR was carried out. Generated by immunoSEQ multiplex PCR, the TCRdb table keeps only in-frame clones and is missing some. The repertoire holds under 120,000 clones, with 50% to 70% as singletons. The chain carries TRBV30 and TRBJ1-4; 7 positions agree with TRBD1. This receptor was identified in a man under 40 in good health and CMV-seropositive. Material: PBMCs. The CDR3 DNA reads as TGTGCCTCAAGTCGACAGGGTCCTGAGGAACTGTTTTTT. Its protein is CASSRQGPEELFF.